What follows is one TCR beta chain and its context. The data were taken from a study of cytomegalovirus exposure and HLA in healthy donors. Assay used: immunoSEQ multiplex PCR; TCRdb lists only in-frame clones, some missing. Among over 200,000 clones listed, roughly 84% were seen once. This receptor was taken from a woman younger than 35 in good health and CMV-seropositive. Sequencing used PBMCs.

The CDR3 nucleotides are TGCGCCAGCAGCTTAGTGGGCGCGAACACCGGGGAGCTGTTTTTT. Translating it yields CASSLVGANTGELFF. V is TRBV5-1 and J is TRBJ2-2, with no clear D. Per the germline V gene, CDR1 is SGHRS and CDR2 is YFSETQ. There are 15 residues in the CDR3. The V and J ends lost 2 bases and 0 bases respectively, with 8 bases between them.